This T cell receptor (beta chain) was recovered during a study of blood T cell repertoires in COVID-19. Sequencing was performed with immunoSEQ multiplex PCR; in TCRdb, only in-frame clones are kept and a portion is missing. This sample has around 170,000 clones; approximately 80% occur once, and the top ten carry less than 3.5%. Germline CDR1 is SGHVS and CDR2 is FQNEAQ. The CDR3 contains 12 residues. The V end lost 5 bases, the J end lost 5 bases, and 6 bases lay between the germline ends. The sequencing sample was made of peripheral blood. This clonotype was sampled from a woman aged 55-70 years with acute or convalescent COVID-19. This chain connects TRBV7-8 to TRBJ1-4; D call uncertain. CDR3 coding DNA: TGTGCCAGCAGCCCTCTCAATGAAAAACTGTTTTTT. Translation: CASSPLNEKLFF.